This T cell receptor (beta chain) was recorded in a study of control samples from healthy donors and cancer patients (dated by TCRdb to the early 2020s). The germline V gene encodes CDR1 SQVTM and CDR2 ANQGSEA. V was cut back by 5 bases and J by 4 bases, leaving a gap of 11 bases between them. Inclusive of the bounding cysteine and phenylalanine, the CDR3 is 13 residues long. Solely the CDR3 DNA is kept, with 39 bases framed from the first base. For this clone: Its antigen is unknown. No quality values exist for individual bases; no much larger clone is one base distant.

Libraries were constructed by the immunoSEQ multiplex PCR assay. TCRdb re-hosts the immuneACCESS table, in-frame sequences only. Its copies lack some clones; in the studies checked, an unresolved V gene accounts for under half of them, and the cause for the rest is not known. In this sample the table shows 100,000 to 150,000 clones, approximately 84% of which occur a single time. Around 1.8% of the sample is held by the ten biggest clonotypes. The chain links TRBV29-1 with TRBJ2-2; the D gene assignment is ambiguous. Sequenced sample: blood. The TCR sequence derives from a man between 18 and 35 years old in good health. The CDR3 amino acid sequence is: CSVRNVGTGELFF. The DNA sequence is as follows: TGCAGCGTTCGTAACGTGGGCACCGGGGAGCTGTTTTTT.